These 17 T cell receptor beta chains were sequenced from one sample in a study of cytomegalovirus exposure and HLA in healthy donors. Vbeta (60) and Jbeta (13) primers were used in the PCR. Using immunoSEQ multiplex PCR, the repertoire was profiled, and TCRdb retains in-frame clones only, with some absent. This sample yields over 50,000 clones, of which about 86% are seen a single time; roughly 1.8% belongs to the top ten. The sample comprised PBMCs. These receptors originate from a man in his forties or fifties in good health and CMV-seronegative.

The rearrangement joins TRBV10-3 to TRBJ1-1, with TRBD1 matching 7 bases. There are 14 residues in the CDR3. V was clipped by 6 bases and J by 7 bases; unmatched bases: 11. Germline values: CDR1 ENHRY, CDR2 SYGVKD. The CDR3 coding sequence is TGTGCCATCAGGGTAGCCGAACAGGGGCGTGAAGCTTTCTTT. Amino acids: CAIRVAEQGREAFF.

This clone was seen only once. The chain combines TRBV7-6 with TRBJ1-1; the D gene is possibly TRBD1 (5 bases). Per the germline V gene, CDR1 is SGHVS and CDR2 is FNYEAQ. V lost 8 bases and J 4 bases, leaving 20 bases between the germline ends. The CDR3 is made up of 15 amino acids. The CDR3 DNA sequence: TGTGCCAGCGGGCCGACAGTGACTCTCCGCACTGAAGCTTTCTTT. Translation: CASGPTVTLRTEAFF.

The genes are TRBV9 and TRBJ2-2; D might be TRBD2 (5 bases). With 3 bases removed from V and 4 bases from J, the gap between germline ends came to 10 bases. The CDR3 is 14 residues long. The germline gives CDR1 SGDLS, CDR2 YYNGEE. CDR3 nucleotides: TGTGCCAGCAGCGGCGGGCAGCCCACCGGGGAGCTGTTTTTT. Its translation is CASSGGQPTGELFF.

This chain connects TRBV27 to TRBJ1-5; D is unresolved. Trimming stripped 5 bases from V and 0 bases from J, with 14 bases between. Germline values: CDR1 MNHEY, CDR2 SMNVEV (reference sequence). CDR3 length: 16 amino acids. CDR3 DNA: TGTGCCAGCAGTCGTAATTTAGCGGGTAGCAATCAGCCCCAGCATTTT. Its protein is CASSRNLAGSNQPQHF.

The chain employs TRBV4-3 and TRBJ2-1; 7 bases are shared with TRBD2. The germline CDR1 and CDR2 sequences are LGHNA and YSLEER. The CDR3 is 13 amino acids. With 5 bases clipped from V and 9 bases from J, the junction kept 7 bases outside the gene matches. The CDR3 DNA reads as TGCGCCAGCAGCTCCGGACTAGTGCGTGAGCAGTTCTTC. Its protein product is CASSSGLVREQFF.

This clone was seen a handful of times. The chain recombines TRBV6-1 with TRBJ1-4; 9 nucleotides match TRBD1. Germline V gene data show CDR1 as MNHNS and CDR2 as SASEGT. The CDR3 runs 14 residues. Trimming removed 5 bases from V and 8 bases from J; junction bases left unmatched: 6. The CDR3 loop is CASSQTGGREKLFF. The CDR3 DNA sequence: TGTGCCAGCAGTCAGACAGGGGGTAGGGAAAAACTGTTTTTT.

This chain connects TRBV4-1 to TRBJ2-2, with D perhaps matching TRBD1 (7 bases). This CDR3 contains 16 residues. V lost 1 base to trimming and J lost 2 bases, with 11 bases between them. Per germline, CDR1 MGHRA and CDR2 YSYEKL. The CDR3 here is CASSQGQGGNTGELFF. The CDR3 DNA reads as TGCGCCAGCAGCCAAGGTCAGGGGGGAAACACCGGGGAGCTGTTTTTT.

The rearrangement links TRBV28 to TRBJ2-3, with a possible D match to TRBD1 (5 bases). This CDR3 region has 13 residues. Germline V gene data show CDR1 as MDHEN and CDR2 as SYDVKM. V gave up 6 bases and J gave up 4 bases, with 11 bases separating them. This chain's CDR3 is CASSPRVSDTQYF. CDR3 coding DNA: TGTGCCAGCAGCCCCAGGGTGTCAGATACGCAGTATTTT.

The V gene is TRBV25-1, the J gene TRBJ1-3; TRBD1 agrees at 8 bases. The CDR3 runs 17 residues. Losses at the gene ends were 4 bases for V and 1 base for J; bases not matched to a gene: 9. CDR1 and CDR2 (germline): MGHDK, SYGVNS. The CDR3 sequence: CASSVETGVFSGNTIYF. The CDR3 DNA follows: TGTGCCAGCAGTGTCGAGACAGGGGTTTTTTCTGGAAACACCATATATTTT.

This clone was counted between two and nine times. V and J are TRBV2 and TRBJ1-1; D is undetermined. The CDR3 extends over 14 amino acids. Germline V gene data show CDR1 as SNHLY and CDR2 as FYNNEI. The germline V and J ends were trimmed by 4 bases and 2 bases, with 11 bases remaining between them. In nucleotides, the CDR3 is TGTGCCAGCAGTGGCTCCAGCGGCAACACTGAAGCTTTCTTT. Encoded protein: CASSGSSGNTEAFF.

The chain has TRBV7-2 and TRBJ2-3, with no clear D. Germline lookup yields CDR1 SGHTA and CDR2 FQGNSA. Trimming stripped 5 bases from V and 7 bases from J, with 10 bases between. This CDR3 contains 12 residues. The CDR3 sequence: CASSPERNTQYF. CDR3 coding DNA: TGTGCCAGCAGCCCAGAACGAAATACGCAGTATTTT. The full variable domain, in which reference TRBV7-2 and TRBJ2-3 provide the parts outside the CDR3, is GAGVSQSPSNKVTEKGKDVELRCDPISGHTALYWYRQSLGQGLEFLIYFQGNSAPDKSGLPSDRFSAERTGGSVSTLTIQRTQQEDSAVYLCASSPERNTQYFGPGTRLTVL.

The genes are TRBV19 and TRBJ2-3; D is perhaps TRBD1 (6 bases). The CDR3 runs to 14 residues. V shed 6 bases and J shed 4 bases, with 14 bases lying between them. Germline loops: CDR1 LNHDA, CDR2 SQIVND (reference sequence). Here the CDR3 reads CASRRTELSDTQYF. The CDR3 coding sequence is TGTGCCAGTAGGAGGACAGAACTATCAGATACGCAGTATTTT.

The V and J genes are TRBV7-2 and TRBJ1-2; 9 bases map to TRBD1. Germline V gene lookup returns CDR1 SGHTA and CDR2 FQGNSA. This CDR3 is built from 14 residues. V was clipped by 5 bases and J by 8 bases; unmatched bases: 9. This CDR3 is CASSQDGTGYGYTF. DNA of the CDR3: TGTGCCAGCAGCCAAGACGGGACAGGGTACGGCTACACCTTC.

The rearrangement joins TRBV30 to TRBJ1-6, with a tentative D call TRBD1 (6 bases). From germline, CDR1 is GTSNPN and CDR2 SVGIG (reference sequence). The CDR3 is made up of 15 amino acids. V lost 0 bases and J 3 bases, leaving 9 bases between the germline ends. The CDR3 coding sequence is TGTGCCTGGAGTGTACAGGGCCGCTATAATTCACCCCTCCACTTT. Translation gives CAWSVQGRYNSPLHF. The full variable domain, in which reference TRBV30 and TRBJ1-6 provide the parts outside the CDR3, is SQTIHQWPATLVQPVGSPLSLECTVEGTSNPNLYWYRQAAGRGLQLLFYSVGIGQISSEVPQNLSASRPQDRQFILSSKKLLLSDSGFYLCAWSVQGRYNSPLHFGNGTRLTVT.

The DNA for the CDR3 is TGTGCCAGCAGCTCCCTGGCCGTTGAAAACATTCAGTACTTC. It is translated as CASSSLAVENIQYF. The chain employs TRBV11-3 and TRBJ2-4; D remains ambiguous. V dropped 4 bases and J dropped 5 bases, with 12 bases sitting between them. The CDR3 loop spans 14 amino acids. CDR1 and CDR2 from the germline V gene are SGHNT and YENEEA.

This clone has more than one count but fewer than ten. V and J are TRBV6-6 and TRBJ2-3; 9 nucleotides align to TRBD1. CDR3 length equals 15 residues. Germline V CDR1 and CDR2: MNHNY, SVGAGI (reference sequence). Losses at the gene ends were 4 bases for V and 4 bases for J; bases not matched to a gene: 6. The CDR3 loop reads CASSSGTGRPDTQYF. CDR3 bases: TGTGCCAGCAGTTCGGGGACAGGGCGACCAGATACGCAGTATTTT.

The chain uses TRBV10-3 and TRBJ1-2; 12 bases line up with TRBD1. The germline gives CDR1 ENHRY, CDR2 SYGVKD. The CDR3 sequence is 15 residues long. The trim removed 4 bases at V and 8 bases at J, leaving 8 bases unmatched. CDR3 nucleotide sequence: TGTGCCATCAGTGTACCGGGACAGGGGGCGAAAGGCTACACCTTC. Encoded protein: CAISVPGQGAKGYTF.